The source of this T cell receptor (beta chain) is a study of shared clonotypes between healthy human individuals. General observations from the study: Genetic and exposure-history diversity was limited by the small donor number. Estimated clonotype richness was generally higher in naive than memory subsets.

This clone was recorded a few times. Antigen unknown. Other DNA sequences of this sample code for an identical CDR3. V was clipped by 0 bases and J by 7 bases, with 5 bases between them. Germline CDR1 is SGHDT and CDR2 is YYEEEE. The CDR3 runs to 12 residues. TCRdb's table, derived via immunoSEQ multiplex PCR, lists solely in-frame clones and lacks some. Of millions of clones listed, about 94% were seen once; the top ten hold roughly 1%. The naive CD8 population came from CD45RO-negative cells selected for CCR7, without terminally differentiated effector memory CD45RA+ cells. The receptor was isolated from a man aged 18 to 30 in good health. V is TRBV5-6 and J is TRBJ1-5; no firm D call. Sequenced: naive CD8+ T cells sorted from blood. The CDR3, as DNA: TGTGCCAGCAGCTTGGACGGCCAGCCCCAGCATTTT. As protein: CASSLDGQPQHF.